This passage covers 31 T cell receptor beta chains from one sample sequenced in a study of tumor and adjacent non-tumor tissue in lung cancer (dated by TCRdb to the late 2010s). Libraries were prepared through multiplex PCR. The sample was run on an Illumina HiSeq 2500. Following protocols modified from ARM-PCR, the researchers constructed TCRbeta libraries through three rounds of nested PCR with primers (Table S4). TCRdb handled the public reads itself, with Q25 trimming in fastp and clone calling in MiXCR, and kept productive beta chains. Every entry covers one CDR3 protein and lists the most common genes and DNA from its rows. In all, the sample holds about 75,000 distinct CDR3 sequences, and over 75% of those were seen once. The ten most abundant clones make up about 12% of the sample. RNA was extracted from bulk unsorted tissue and checked for quality with a NanoDrop ND-1000 and an Agilent 2100.

Sequencing was done on a sample of lung tumor tissue. The receptors derive from a woman aged 50 to 65 with non-small cell lung cancer.

Details on this clonotype: A much larger clone differs from this one at a single base, so this may be a read error. The J gene is TRBJ2-5, the V gene TRBV5-1; D is perhaps TRBD1 (6 bases). Germline V gene sequence: CDR1 SGHRS, CDR2 YFSETQ. V was shortened by 1 base and J by 4 bases, with 20 bases between the two germline ends. CDR3 length: 17 residues. CDR3 amino acids: CASSLHGGRWSPETQYF. CDR3 DNA sequence: TGCGCCAGCAGCTTGCATGGGGGCAGGTGGTCCCCAGAGACCCAGTACTTC.

In the case of this clonotype: The junction and the germline gene differ at one end; a read error may be behind it. The chain recombines TRBV6-1 with TRBJ2-3, with 8 bases that match TRBD2. This CDR3 contains 16 residues. From germline, CDR1 is MNHNS and CDR2 SASEGT. CDR3: CGSSESLAGSTDTQYF. CDR3 nucleotides: TGTGGCAGCAGTGAGAGTCTAGCGGGTAGCACAGATACGCAATATTTT.

Comment on this clonotype: This may stem from a read error, because a much larger clone lies one nucleotide away. J is TRBJ2-2 and V is TRBV7-9; D is uncertain. Germline V gene lookup returns CDR1 SEHNR and CDR2 FQNEAQ (reference sequence). The CDR3 contains 13 residues. The CDR3 is CVSSAQDTGELFF. The CDR3 bases are TGTGTCAGCAGCGCTCAGGACACCGGGGAGCTGTTTTTT.

Comment on this clonotype: The junction and the germline gene differ at one end; a read error may be behind it. The rearrangement uses TRBV20-1 and TRBJ1-1, with D hard to call. CDR1 and CDR2 (germline): DFQATT, SNEGSKA (reference sequence). The CDR3 covers 12 residues. The CDR3, as DNA: TGCTGTGCTAGAGAGGCGTATAGGGAGGCTTTCTTT. Residues: CCAREAYREAFF.

Comment on this clonotype: The junction differs from germline at one of its ends, possibly a read error. V and J are TRBV6-4 and TRBJ2-3, with a possible D match to TRBD2 (6 bases). The CDR3 length is 14 residues. Germline CDR1 MRHNA, CDR2 SNTAGT. The CDR3 DNA follows: TGTGCCATCAGTGACTCGAACGGGGGAGATACGCAGTATTTT. As protein: CAISDSNGGDTQYF.

Concerning this clonotype itself: Germline and junction disagree at one end, which may indicate a read error. The genes are TRBV11-2 and TRBJ2-5; D call uncertain. CDR1 SGHAT and CDR2 FQNNGV come from the germline V gene. This CDR3 has 11 amino acids. The CDR3 DNA is TGTCCCAGCAGCATTACCGAGATCCAGTACTTC. Amino acid sequence: CPSSITEIQYF. Filled out from reference TRBV11-2 and TRBJ2-5, the complete variable domain reads EAGVAQSPRYKIIEKRQSVAFWCNPISGHATLYWYQQILGQGPKLLIQFQNNGVVDDSQLPKDRFSAERLKGVDSTLKIQPAKLEDSAVYLCPSSITEIQYFGPGTRLLVL.

As for this clonotype: A read error may account for a junction end that differs from germline. This chain links TRBV4-1 with TRBJ2-7; TRBD2 agrees at 7 bases. The CDR3 is 18 residues long. Germline CDR1 and CDR2: MGHRA and YSYEKL. The chain's CDR3 is CAMSQGLLSRGSSYEQYF. Here the CDR3 DNA reads TGTGCCATGAGCCAAGGCCTACTCTCGCGCGGGAGTTCCTACGAGCAGTATTTC.

Comment on this clonotype: Without the conserved terminal phenylalanine or tryptophan, this CDR3 likely stems from a read error. The V call is TRBV12-5, the J call TRBJ2-3; tentative D call: TRBD2 (6 bases). Germline V gene lookup returns CDR1 LGHNT and CDR2 FRNRAP. The V end lost 6 bases, the J end lost 6 bases, and 13 bases lay between the germline ends. This CDR3 has 13 residues. CDR3 nucleotide sequence: TGTGCTAGTGGCGACGGGAGTATTGATACGCAGTATTTA. Protein product: CASGDGSIDTQYL.

This CDR3 is CASSAQGYADTQYF. For the CDR3, the DNA is TGTGCCAGTAGTGCCCAGGGATACGCAGATACGCAGTATTTT. The gene calls are TRBV6-6 and TRBJ2-3; possible D gene TRBD1, 5 bases. The CDR3 is 14 amino acids. The ends were cut back, 9 bases at V and 4 bases at J, with 17 bases in the middle. From germline, CDR1 is MNHNY and CDR2 SVGAGI (reference sequence).

The rearrangement joins TRBV20-1 to TRBJ2-7; either TRBD1 or TRBD2 may supply D (5 bases each). This CDR3 comprises 14 residues. V was clipped by 1 base and J by 9 bases, with 19 bases between them. Germline V gene sequence: CDR1 DFQATT, CDR2 SNEGSKA (reference sequence). The CDR3 DNA is TGCAGTGCTAGAGTCGGGACGACTTCTGAGGCGCAGTACTTC. Its protein is CSARVGTTSEAQYF.

Concerning this clonotype itself: One junction end disagrees with the germline gene, perhaps due to a read error. The J gene is TRBJ1-6, the V gene TRBV12-3 or TRBV12-4, with no clear D. The CDR3 totals 14 residues. The CDR3: CASSFGRGSSLLHF. In nucleotides, the CDR3 is TGTGCCAGCAGTTTTGGCCGGGGATCATCACTCCTCCACTTT.

A remark on this clonotype: One end of the junction fails to match germline, which may point to a read error. The chain couples TRBV4-1 to TRBJ2-1; TRBD2 matches 8 bases. Germline lookup yields CDR1 MGHRA and CDR2 YSYEKL. This CDR3 is built from 14 residues. The CDR3 spells CAGSRAGRDNEQFF. Written as DNA, the CDR3 is TGCGCCGGCAGTCGAGCCGGGAGGGACAATGAGCAGTTCTTC.

In this sample, this clonotype turned up once. The chain couples TRBV5-1 to TRBJ2-3, with D perhaps TRBD2 (5 bases). This CDR3 has 17 residues. V lost 5 bases, J lost 4 bases, and 23 bases lay in between. In germline, CDR1 is SGHRS, CDR2 YFSETQ. CDR3 sequence: CASRSGYYPREADTQYF. The CDR3 region has the DNA TGCGCCAGCAGGTCCGGATACTACCCTCGGGAAGCAGATACGCAGTATTTT.

A word on this clonotype: This sequence may be a read error, since a much larger clone differs from it by one base. The V gene is TRBV20-1, the J gene TRBJ2-2; D gene unclear. This CDR3 has 14 amino acids. Germline CDR1 DFQATT, CDR2 SNEGSKA (reference sequence). The CDR3 sequence is CSARSEANAGELFF. CDR3 DNA: TGCAGTGCTAGATCGGAAGCGAACGCCGGGGAGCTGTTTTTT.

In regard to this clonotype: A much larger clonotype is one base distant, so this may be a read error. The rearrangement joins TRBV5-1 to TRBJ1-1; D uncertain. The CDR3 spans 12 residues. Germline V lookup: CDR1 SGHRS, CDR2 YFSETQ. In nucleotides, the CDR3 is TGCGCCAGCAACTTGGAGGGCTCTGAAGCTTTCTTT. Its protein product is CASNLEGSEAFF.

Remarks on this clonotype: This may be a read error, as it is one base from a much larger clone. V usage is TRBV20-1 and J usage is TRBJ1-2, with TRBD1 matching over 9 bases. The CDR3 is 13 amino acids. V dropped 5 bases and J dropped 9; count of bases not matched to a gene: 10. Germline V lookup: CDR1 DFQATT, CDR2 SNEGSKA (reference sequence). The CDR3 is CSAETQGAGCYTF. Here the CDR3 DNA reads TGCAGTGCTGAAACACAGGGGGCAGGTTGCTACACCTTC.

As concerns this clonotype: The junction shows a germline mismatch at one end, possibly a read error. This chain joins TRBV13 and TRBJ2-7; D possibly corresponds to TRBD1 (6 bases). Germline CDR1 and CDR2: PRHDT and FYEKMQ (reference sequence). This CDR3 has 15 residues. The DNA of the CDR3 is TGTGCCAGCAGCTTTTCCTGGGGGCAGGGTCTCGAGCACTACTTC. Residues: CASSFSWGQGLEHYF. The full variable domain, with the rest looked up from reference TRBV13 and TRBJ2-7, is AAGVIQSPRHLIKEKRETATLKCYPIPRHDTVYWYQQGPGQDPQFLISFYEKMQSDKGSIPDRFSAQQFSDYHSELNMSSLELGDSALYFCASSFSWGQGLEHYFGPGTRLTVT.

This clonotype was detected once. A much larger clonotype is one base distant, so this may be a read error. V and J are TRBV2 and TRBJ1-2; D not certain. Germline V CDR1 and CDR2: SNHLY, FYNNEI. Trimming stripped 3 bases from V and 5 bases from J, with 16 bases between. The CDR3 extends over 15 amino acids. For the CDR3, the DNA is TGTGCCAGCAGTGATCGATCCTCCCGCATTTATGGCTACACCTTC. Protein sequence: CASSDRSSRIYGYTF. The whole variable domain, remainder taken from reference TRBV2 and TRBJ1-2, is EPEVTQTPSHQVTQMGQEVILRCVPISNHLYFYWYRQILGQKVEFLVSFYNNEISEKSEIFDDQFSVERPDGSNFTLKIRSTKLEDSAMYFCASSDRSSRIYGYTFGSGTRLTVV.

Remarks on this clonotype: One end of the junction is discordant with germline, which a read error may explain. The V and J genes are TRBV6-5 and TRBJ2-5; D unclear. The CDR3 sequence is 16 residues long. Germline values: CDR1 MNHEY, CDR2 SVGAGI. The CDR3 DNA reads as TGTGACAGCAGTCCTATCCCGGCCAGGTTACAAGAGACCCAGTACTTC. Protein: CDSSPIPARLQETQYF.

As to this clonotype: The junction and the germline gene differ at one end; a read error may be behind it. This chain uses TRBV5-6 with TRBJ2-4; tentative D call: TRBD1 (6 bases). CDR3 length: 15 amino acids. From germline, CDR1 is SGHDT and CDR2 YYEEEE. CDR3 in DNA: TGTGCCAGCACCACGACAGGATTAGTCAAAAGCATTCAGTACTTC. It encodes CASTTTGLVKSIQYF.

A word on this clonotype: A much more abundant neighbour one base away suggests this may be a read error. The genes are TRBV14 and TRBJ2-7; TRBD1 matches 7 bases. Germline assignment: CDR1 SGHDN and CDR2 FVKESK. The CDR3 is 17 residues long. The CDR3 spells CASSGPSGGKGSYEHYF. CDR3 bases: TGTGCCAGCAGCGGACCTTCAGGGGGAAAGGGGTCCTACGAGCACTACTTC. The variable domain in full, completed from reference TRBV14 and TRBJ2-7, reads EAGVTQFPSHSVIEKGQTVTLRCDPISGHDNLYWYRRVMGKEIKFLLHFVKESKQDESGMPNNRFLAERTGGTYSTLKVQPAELEDSGVYFCASSGPSGGKGSYEHYFGPGTRLTVT.

The chain employs TRBV7-8 and TRBJ2-1, with D possibly called TRBD1 or TRBD2 (5 bases each). The germline V gene encodes CDR1 SGHVS and CDR2 FQNEAQ. Trimming pared 4 bases from V and 15 bases from J, leaving 25 bases between. The CDR3 length is 15 residues. This chain's CDR3 is CASSSHGTTGRKRFF. The CDR3 DNA reads TGTGCCAGCAGCTCCCATGGGACCACCGGAAGGAAGCGGTTCTTC.

To note about this clonotype: As the CDR3 is not closed by the conserved phenylalanine or tryptophan, this likely results from a read error. J is TRBJ2-2 and V is TRBV11-1, with no clear D. CDR1 SGHAT and CDR2 FQDESV come from the germline V gene (reference sequence). CDR3 length equals 18 residues. This CDR3 reads CASCFGAWAQLNTGELFS. CDR3 nucleotides: TGTGCCAGCTGCTTCGGAGCATGGGCTCAGTTGAACACCGGGGAGCTGTTTTCT.

This clonotype was counted ten times or more. The chain joins TRBV24-1 to TRBJ1-5; D is unclear. Germline-derived CDR1 and CDR2 are KGHDR and SFDVKD. The CDR3 is made up of 12 amino acids. The V end was cut by 9 bases, the J end by 9 bases, with 14 bases between. CDR3 region: CATGGALGPQHF. The CDR3 region has the DNA TGTGCCACCGGAGGCGCCTTAGGGCCCCAGCATTTT.

This sequence joins TRBV6-1 and TRBJ2-5, with TRBD2 identical over 13 bases. Germline lookup yields CDR1 MNHNS and CDR2 SASEGT. This CDR3 is built from 17 residues. J lost 7 bases, V lost 6 bases, and 14 bases had no gene match. DNA of the CDR3: TGTGCCAGCAGATACCCGGGAGGGACTAGCGGGATTGTGACCCAGTACTTC. Amino acid sequence: CASRYPGGTSGIVTQYF.

The rearrangement joins TRBV6-5 to TRBJ2-7; TRBD1 aligns across 9 bases. This CDR3 is built from 15 residues. CDR1 MNHEY and CDR2 SVGAGI come from the germline V gene. The V segment lost 2 bases and the J segment 4 bases; nucleotides outside the gene matches: 6. This CDR3 is CASSYPVTGGYEQYF. DNA of the CDR3: TGTGCCAGCAGTTACCCAGTGACAGGGGGTTACGAGCAGTACTTC.

Details on this clonotype: At one of its ends the junction is not consistent with the germline gene, which may arise from a read error. This chain joins TRBV11-2 and TRBJ2-7; TRBD1 or TRBD2 may be the D gene (5 bases each). CDR1 and CDR2 (germline): SGHAT, FQNNGV. The CDR3 loop spans 15 amino acids. The CDR3 DNA follows: TGCGCCAGCAGCGCCGGGGCAGGGCGCACCTACGAGCAGTACTTC. It is translated as CASSAGAGRTYEQYF.

As concerns this clonotype: A junction end diverges from the germline sequence, so it may reflect a read error. This chain joins TRBV29-1 and TRBJ2-7; TRBD1 is a possible D gene (5 bases). Germline CDR1 SQVTM, CDR2 ANQGSEA. This CDR3 region has 13 residues. The DNA of the CDR3 is TGCAGCATTGAATCGGACAAGACCTACGAGCAGTGTTTC. Translated, it gives CSIESDKTYEQCF.

This clonotype was counted only a few times. The gene calls are TRBV20-1 and TRBJ1-6; no firm D call. The CDR3 sequence is 15 residues long. The germline V gene encodes CDR1 DFQATT and CDR2 SNEGSKA (reference sequence). The germline V and J ends were trimmed by 4 bases and 7 bases, with 17 bases remaining between them. The CDR3 loop reads CSATENSRANSPLHF. The CDR3, as DNA: TGCAGTGCTACTGAGAACAGTCGGGCCAATTCACCCCTCCACTTT.

As for this clonotype: This likely comes from a read error, as the CDR3 has no conserved phenylalanine or tryptophan at its end. The chain couples TRBV11-2 to TRBJ1-5, with D maybe TRBD1 (5 bases). CDR1 and CDR2 (germline): SGHAT, FQNNGV. The CDR3 totals 15 residues. V gave up 0 bases and J gave up 11 bases, with 17 bases separating them. The chain's CDR3 is CASSLEDRGSQTQHS. The DNA for the CDR3 is TGTGCCAGCAGCTTAGAAGACAGAGGTTCCCAAACCCAGCATTCT.

The chain employs TRBV10-2 and TRBJ2-7; TRBD1 matches at 10 bases. The CDR3 runs 15 residues. Germline V gene sequence: CDR1 WSHSY, CDR2 SAAADI. V was pared by 9 bases and J by 7 bases, with 15 bases of the junction left unmatched. The CDR3 DNA follows: TGCGCCAGTAAAGAACCGGGACAGGGGCATAGGGAGCAGTACTTC. Its translation: CASKEPGQGHREQYF.